This T cell receptor beta chain is from a study of blood T cell repertoires in COVID-19 (dated by TCRdb to 2018 to 2020). Notes on the research overall: Collaborator samples came from the United States, Italy and Spain and covered acute and convalescent phases of COVID-19. The prospective study material was composed of cDNA or gDNA derived from T cells, B-cell-depleted T cells, or PBMCs. Subjects who had been exposed to COVID-19, were actively infected with it, or had recovered from it provided the deeply sampled blood TCRbeta repertoires that made up the dataset. A freely available public database, intended as a resource for researchers studying the immune response to SARS-CoV-2, is where the repertoires were released. The samples were drawn from two sources: the first 160 participants of the ongoing ImmuneRACE study, and some 1,300 subjects contributed by 6 global collaborators. Sample metadata almost always included a de-identified subject ID, COVID-19 status, age in years and sex. Where available, HLA class I and class II types were obtained from metadata supplied by the sample provider rather than from assay-based typing. Here is what the overall study found, with its caveats: How much clinical and demographic metadata was included differed by source and by participant, and the metadata was provided uncurated.

Each collaborating institution followed its own protocols to collect whole blood in K2EDTA tubes. For TCRbeta analysis, collaborator samples were shipped as frozen whole blood, as isolated PBMCs, or as DNA extracted from either sample type. This clone turned up a few times. Its binding antigen is unknown. No much larger clone exists at a distance of one base, and base qualities are not known. The immunoSEQ Assay, a bias-controlled multiplex PCR, was used to amplify TCRbeta CDR3 regions from genomic DNA. In the paper's pipeline: Within the assay, amplification of reference gene primers was used to estimate how many nucleated cells each sample contained. To quantify the absolute abundance of each unique TCRbeta CDR3 rearrangement, sequence reads were collapsed and filtered. For each sample, productive Simpson clonality was calculated as the square root of Simpson's diversity index across productive rearrangements. In its TCRdb copy, this immuneACCESS table keeps in-frame sequences only and misses some clones. Where compared with another copy, unresolved V genes explain less than half of these, and the others have no known cause. The V and J calls and clone size are taken from that table; D and trimming were inferred from the DNA. The sample data list around 300,000 clones, and about 83% of these were observed just once. The ten most abundant clones make up around 3% of the sample.

From cysteine to phenylalanine, the CDR3 is 15 amino acids long. CDR3 DNA is the only sequence kept; it has 45 bases, read in frame from the first base. Per the germline V gene, SGDLS is the CDR1 and YYNGEE is the CDR2. Compared with germline, V lacks 3 bases and J lacks 7 bases; bases without a gene match: 11. Here the chain combines TRBV9 and TRBJ1-2, with 8 middle bases fitting TRBD1. The sample comprised peripheral blood. The clonotype originates from a young man with active or convalescent COVID-19. The CDR3 amino acid sequence is: CASSALGQGRGGYTF. The DNA sequence reads TGTGCCAGCAGCGCCCTCGGACAGGGCCGGGGTGGCTACACCTTC.